Listed below are T cell receptor beta chains from one sample, sequenced in a study of T cell repertoires in cytomegalovirus infection. MiXCR, run by TCRdb on the reads, gives a single entry per CDR3 protein. The sample consists of about 68,000 distinct CDR3 sequences, approximately 22% of them appearing once. These receptors' targets are unknown. What was sequenced was PBMCs, sequenced either directly or after in vitro stimulation (not recorded which). These receptor sequences come from a human donor in good health (CMV status not recorded). Some clones in this sample may be carry-over from other donors' samples. CDR3s leave out the opening cysteine and the closing phenylalanine or tryptophan. Each record gives: CDR3 length, V gene, J gene, CDR3 protein.

13	TRBV2	TRBJ2-3	ASNTGRLSTDTQY
14	TRBV25-1	TRBJ2-5	ASSEYNRPQRETQY
13	TRBV27	TRBJ1-2	ASSLMANQNYGYT
12	TRBV6-5	TRBJ1-2	ASSYSSRGYGYT
16	TRBV7-9	TRBJ2-6	ASSLDAGVLSGANVLT
15	TRBV7-9	TRBJ2-3	TSSFTGTSGVTDTQY
11	TRBV19	TRBJ1-2	ASGGVPSYGYT
9	TRBV19	TRBJ1-2	ASSSGFGYT
12	TRBV29-1	TRBJ2-1	SVSRDTDTNEQF
12	TRBV2	TRBJ2-1	ASKVGQGSYEQF
11	TRBV4-3	TRBJ1-6	ASSPENNSPLH
14	TRBV6-2/TRBV6-3	TRBJ2-3	ASSYGLAGVADTQY
12	TRBV7-2	TRBJ2-3	ASSPGGGTDTQY
15	TRBV7-2	TRBJ2-7	ASSLAGGGGMYYEQY
14	TRBV12-3/TRBV12-4	TRBJ1-5	ASSLTRPGNNQPQH
10	TRBV10-3	TRBJ2-2	AINDYTGELF
11	TRBV7-9	TRBJ1-2	ASSLASGIGYT
10	TRBV7-2	TRBJ2-1	ASSPRGRRQF
10	TRBV29-1	TRBJ2-7	SVRRGDYEQY
13	TRBV20-1	TRBJ1-3	SAPTAPGAGNTIY
19	TRBV12-3/TRBV12-4	TRBJ2-1	ASSLGGDRRIVPEVYNEQF
14	TRBV9	TRBJ2-1	ASSVVAGSSYNEQF
14	TRBV7-8	TRBJ2-1	ASSSSRGYSGNEQF
13	TRBV7-8	TRBJ1-6	ASSLAQGSGSPLH
13	TRBV12-3/TRBV12-4	TRBJ2-1	ASRRKREGTNEQF
11	TRBV7-2	TRBJ1-5	ASSLWAYQPQH
10	TRBV28	TRBJ1-5	ASRSSNQPQH
13	TRBV12-3/TRBV12-4	TRBJ2-2	ASSRGLAVTGELF
11	TRBV14	TRBJ2-1	ASSPVDGTAQF
18	TRBV28	TRBJ2-1	ASSNLGGSGRARSYNEQF
14	TRBV28	TRBJ2-5	ASRRRTGVPWETQY